This T cell receptor (beta chain) is drawn from a study of T cell repertoires in cytomegalovirus infection. A remark on this clonotype: Antigen specificity is unknown.

TCRdb analysed the reads with MiXCR anew, one entry per CDR3 protein. The sample contains 230,000 or so distinct CDR3 sequences, 35% to 40% of which appear only once. V lost 4 bases, J lost 2 bases, and 11 bases lay in between. The germline V gene encodes CDR1 SGHAT and CDR2 FQNNGV. The CDR3 has 14 amino acids. Sample: CD8+ T cells from cultured PBMCs, taken from culture after CMV antigen stimulation. The clonotype was recovered from a human donor in good health (CMV status not recorded). Some clones in this sample may be carry-over from other donors' samples. The gene calls are TRBV11-2 and TRBJ1-1; D gene unclear. Here the CDR3 reads CASSSPTNNTEAFF. CDR3 nucleotides: TGTGCCAGCAGCTCCCCGACAAATAACACTGAAGCTTTCTTT.